This TCR beta chain was captured by sequencing in a study of cytomegalovirus exposure and HLA in healthy donors. Trimming took 6 bases from V and 0 from J, leaving 8 bases between them. The germline V gene has CDR1 MNHEY and CDR2 SVGAGI. CDR3 length equals 13 residues. Worth noting for this clone: Its antigen is not known.

Primers included in the PCR were 60 Vbeta and 13 Jbeta primers. TCRdb's table, derived via immunoSEQ multiplex PCR, lists solely in-frame clones and lacks some. The sample shows about 150,000 clones, 73% of them seen only once. General study points: A cluster of highly shared sequence variants was likely a sequencing artifact. Reportedly, diagnosis of cytomegalovirus status by the classifier showed high specificity and sensitivity.

This receptor was identified in a young woman in good health and CMV-seropositive. The chain carries TRBV6-5 and TRBJ1-2; D unclear. Sample: PBMCs. CDR3 DNA sequence: TGTGCCAGCAGACCGAGTTCTAACTATGGCTACACCTTC. Amino acids: CASRPSSNYGYTF.